Below, 20 T cell receptor beta chains from the same sample are listed, as sequenced in a study of T cells in Graves' hyperthyroidism and ophthalmopathy. The investigators amplified TCR beta CDR3 regions from RNA transcripts. Using the HTBI primer set, a first-round RT-PCR was run on the TCR CDR3. A single record per CDR3 protein comes from TCRdb applying MiXCR to the multiplex PCR reads. The repertoire holds roughly 420,000 distinct CDR3 sequences, with approximately 14% as singletons. The sequenced sample was blood. These receptor sequences come from a woman aged 18-29 years with Graves' hyperthyroidism.

This clonotype was detected many times. As DNA, the CDR3 is TGTGCCAGCAGCGAATCCGGGACAGGGGCCGCTAATGAAAAACTGTTTTTT. Translating gives CASSESGTGAANEKLFF. This chain uses TRBV5-5 with TRBJ1-4; 10 bases align to TRBD1. The V gene's germline CDR1 is SGHKS and CDR2 YYEKEE (reference sequence). CDR3 length: 17 amino acids. Trimming at V came to 4 bases and at J to 3 bases, leaving 9 bases not matched to a gene.

Ten or more counts support this clonotype. CDR3 nucleotide sequence: TGTGCCAGCACCAGGGGGGCCATGAACACTGAAGCTTTCTTT. Its protein is CASTRGAMNTEAFF. V and J are TRBV12-3 or TRBV12-4 and TRBJ1-1; 7 nucleotides agree with TRBD1. The CDR3 has 14 residues. Trimming took 7 bases from V and 0 from J; bases not matched to a gene: 5.

J is TRBJ1-4 and V is TRBV29-1; 10 bases agree with TRBD1. Germline V gene lookup returns CDR1 SQVTM and CDR2 ANQGSEA. V shed 6 bases, J shed 8 bases, and the junction held 6 bases outside the gene matches. The length of the CDR3 is 13 residues. The CDR3 DNA sequence: TGCAGCGTCCGGGACAGGGGAGGAGAAAAACTGTTTTTT. Translated: CSVRDRGGEKLFF. Together with reference TRBV29-1 and TRBJ1-4, the CDR3 gives the full variable domain: SAVISQKPSRDICQRGTSLTIQCQVDSQVTMMFWYRQQPGQSLTLIATANQGSEATYESGFVIDKFPISRPNLTFSTLTVSNMSPEDSSIYLCSVRDRGGEKLFFGSGTQLSVL.

CDR3 in amino acids: CASHGARYEQYF. The DNA of the CDR3 is TGTGCCAGCCATGGGGCACGCTACGAGCAGTACTTC. The gene calls are TRBV2 and TRBJ2-7; possible D gene TRBD1, 5 bases. Looked up from germline, CDR1 is SNHLY and CDR2 is FYNNEI. V dropped 8 bases and J dropped 3 bases, with 11 bases sitting between them. The CDR3 runs to 12 residues.

This clonotype was seen at least ten times. This rearrangement joins TRBV6-1 to TRBJ1-2; D perhaps matches TRBD1 (6 bases). V was cut by 8 bases and J by 2 bases, with 12 bases left in between. This CDR3 spans 13 amino acids. Germline V CDR1 and CDR2: MNHNS, SASEGT. The CDR3 region has the DNA TGTGCCAGCGCCTCAACAGGGAACTATGGCTACACCTTC. Its protein product is CASASTGNYGYTF.

Ten or more counts support this clonotype. The chain is built from TRBV28 and TRBJ2-2, with 13 bases aligning to TRBD2. The junction had 8 bases not matched to a gene; V was cut back by 2 bases and J by 5 bases. CDR1 and CDR2 from the germline V gene are MDHEN and SYDVKM. This CDR3 is 18 amino acids long. This CDR3 is CASSLTLAGGPRTGELFF. The CDR3 DNA follows: TGTGCCAGCAGTTTAACACTAGCGGGAGGGCCAAGGACCGGGGAGCTGTTTTTT.

In its sample, this clonotype was seen a few times. The rearrangement links TRBV19 to TRBJ1-1, with D perhaps matching TRBD1 (6 bases). Germline V lookup: CDR1 LNHDA, CDR2 SQIVND (reference sequence). The CDR3 consists of 13 residues. Trimming took 6 bases from V and 5 from J, leaving 13 bases between them. The DNA for the CDR3 is TGTGCCAGTAGCAGGAGGGGGGTAACTGAAGCTTTCTTT. As protein: CASSRRGVTEAFF. The whole variable domain, remainder taken from reference TRBV19 and TRBJ1-1, is DGGITQSPKYLFRKEGQNVTLSCEQNLNHDAMYWYRQDPGQGLRLIYYSQIVNDFQKGDIAEGYSVSREKKESFPLTVTSAQKNPTAFYLCASSRRGVTEAFFGQGTRLTVV.

This clonotype was detected many times. The chain couples TRBV5-1 to TRBJ2-3; 8 bases are a match to TRBD1. The CDR3 covers 16 residues. After removal of 0 bases from V and 0 bases from J, the junction contained 3 bases not matched to a gene. Germline V gives CDR1 SGHRS, CDR2 YFSETQ. The DNA for the CDR3 is TGCGCCAGCAGCTTGGGGGACAGGAGAAGCACAGATACGCAGTATTTT. This translates into CASSLGDRRSTDTQYF.

The sample holds a few counts of this clonotype. This sequence joins TRBV30 and TRBJ1-1, with TRBD1 identical over 7 bases. With V trimmed by 5 bases and J by 3 bases, 3 bases remained unmatched. The CDR3 length is 12 residues. The germline V gene encodes CDR1 GTSNPN and CDR2 SVGIG (reference sequence). The CDR3 region is CAWSGTDTEAFF. CDR3 DNA sequence: TGTGCCTGGTCCGGGACAGACACTGAAGCTTTCTTT.

This clonotype was seen more than once but under ten times. This chain uses TRBV5-1 with TRBJ2-2, with TRBD2 as a possible D gene (5 bases). The germline V and J ends were trimmed by 6 bases and 6 bases, with 12 bases remaining between them. Germline V gives CDR1 SGHRS, CDR2 YFSETQ. The CDR3 has 13 amino acids. This chain's CDR3 is CASMAGSSGELFF. DNA of the CDR3: TGCGCCAGCATGGCGGGCTCCTCCGGGGAGCTGTTTTTT.

This clonotype showed up many times. The chain couples TRBV28 to TRBJ2-7; 7 positions agree with TRBD1. Trimming removed 5 bases from V and 3 bases from J; junction bases left unmatched: 10. Looked up from germline, CDR1 is MDHEN and CDR2 is SYDVKM. The length of the CDR3 is 15 residues. DNA for the CDR3: TGTGCCAGCAGTCTAAAAAACGGACAGGTCTACGAGCAGTACTTC. It is translated as CASSLKNGQVYEQYF.

This clonotype has more than one count but fewer than ten. The gene calls are TRBV9 and TRBJ2-1; the D is unclear. Germline V gene data show CDR1 as SGDLS and CDR2 as YYNGEE. The CDR3 has 13 amino acids. The ends were cut back, 0 bases at V and 5 bases at J, with 6 bases in the middle. The CDR3 coding sequence is TGTGCCAGCAGCGTAGTAGGAAACAATGAGCAGTTCTTC. Translating gives CASSVVGNNEQFF.

V and J are TRBV28 and TRBJ1-3; D perhaps matches TRBD1 (6 bases). The CDR3 spans 15 residues. Germline CDR1 is MDHEN and CDR2 is SYDVKM. The germline V and J ends were trimmed by 7 bases and 3 bases, with 16 bases remaining between them. In nucleotides, the CDR3 is TGTGCCAGCACCCCACAGGGAGTTAGTGGAAACACCATATATTTT. It is translated as CASTPQGVSGNTIYF.

This clonotype was counted a few times. The gene calls are TRBV20-1 and TRBJ2-2; 12 bases map to TRBD2. The CDR3 is 15 amino acids. Germline CDR1 reads DFQATT; CDR2 reads SNEGSKA (reference sequence). Trimming cost V 1 base and J 6 bases; bases outside gene matches: 3. CDR3 protein: CSARGLAGGAGELFF. The CDR3, as DNA: TGCAGTGCTAGAGGGCTAGCGGGAGGGGCCGGGGAGCTGTTTTTT.

This clonotype has a count of ten or more. The chain combines TRBV6-1 with TRBJ1-2; D ambiguous. Germline lookup yields CDR1 MNHNS and CDR2 SASEGT. The length of the CDR3 is 13 residues. V was clipped by 8 bases and J by 4 bases, with 14 bases between them. CDR3 nucleotides: TGTGCCAGCGAGGTAGGGCCGGGCTATGGCTACACCTTC. This gives the protein CASEVGPGYGYTF.

This clonotype occurred many times. This chain connects TRBV18 to TRBJ2-1; no definite D call. V was clipped by 1 base and J by 8 bases, with 6 bases between them. Germline CDR1 and CDR2: KGHSH and LQKENI. The CDR3 totals 12 residues. The DNA for the CDR3 is TGTGCCAGCTCACCACTTACCGATGAGCAGTTCTTC. It specifies CASSPLTDEQFF.

In the case of this clonotype: No conserved phenylalanine or tryptophan is present at the end of the CDR3, so a read error is the likely explanation. The chain joins TRBV18 to TRBJ1-1, with D unresolved. This CDR3 is built from 18 residues. Deletions cut 6 bases from V and 2 bases from J, with 25 bases between. Germline lookup yields CDR1 KGHSH and CDR2 LQKENI. The CDR3 DNA is TGTGCCAGCTCGTCTTCCCCACAATTCACTTTACTCAACACTGAAGCTTTCATT. This codes for CASSSSPQFTLLNTEAFI.

Ten or more counts support this clonotype. The chain links TRBV20-1 to TRBJ2-7; 7 bases are a match to TRBD2. CDR1 DFQATT and CDR2 SNEGSKA come from the germline V gene (reference sequence). CDR3 length: 14 amino acids. V lost 6 bases to trimming and J lost 0 bases; unmatched junction nucleotides: 8. The CDR3 loop reads CSAMTLAASYEQYF. DNA for the CDR3: TGCAGTGCCATGACTCTAGCGGCCTCCTACGAGCAGTACTTC.

This clonotype appeared many times. The V and J genes are TRBV2 and TRBJ2-7, with TRBD2 as a possible D gene (5 bases). CDR1 and CDR2 from the germline V gene are SNHLY and FYNNEI. The V end lost 7 bases, the J end lost 3 bases, and 13 bases lay between the germline ends. The CDR3 runs to 13 residues. CDR3 nucleotide sequence: TGTGCCAGCAACGACGGGGAAAGCTACGAGCAGTACTTC. Encoded protein: CASNDGESYEQYF.

This clonotype was seen many times. The V and J genes are TRBV6-6 and TRBJ2-7, with 11 nucleotides matching TRBD1. Losses at the gene ends were 2 bases for V and 6 bases for J; bases not matched to a gene: 9. The germline V gene has CDR1 MNHNY and CDR2 SVGAGI (reference sequence). The CDR3 sequence is 16 residues long. CDR3 sequence reads: CASSYLPGQGAVEQYF. CDR3 in DNA: TGTGCCAGCAGTTACCTCCCAGGACAGGGGGCGGTCGAGCAGTACTTC.